These T cell receptor beta chains were read from a single sample in a study of blood T cell repertoires in COVID-19. This table comes from immunoSEQ multiplex PCR, and its TCRdb copy is limited to in-frame clones, with some not included. The sample includes 130,000 to 150,000 clones, approximately 87% seen only once; the top ten take roughly 10%. The sequenced sample consisted of PBMCs or T cells enriched from blood (not recorded which). These receptors were collected from a man aged 55 to 70 who had recovered from COVID-19. CDR3s include the opening cysteine and the closing phenylalanine or tryptophan. Fields, in order: D gene, V gene, J gene, CDR3 length, clone size, CDR3 DNA, CDR3 protein. D genes are given only for firm matches. Some rows mark clone size as missing; the rest say once, few, many or name a class of expanded clone.

>-|TRBV5-6|TRBJ2-3|14|-
TGTGCCAGCAGCTTGAGGGGCTCCTCAGATACGCAGTATTTT
CASSLRGSSDTQYF
>-|TRBV2|TRBJ1-2|13|-
TGTGCCAGCAGTGAACAGGGGACCTATGGCTACACCTTC
CASSEQGTYGYTF
>-|TRBV5-1|TRBJ2-2|15|-
TGCGCCAGCAGCTCCTCCCTGGCGGGCACCGGGGAGCTGTTTTTT
CASSSSLAGTGELFF
>-|TRBV7-7|TRBJ2-2|14|once
TGTGCCAGCAGCCGAAACTCGGGGGCCGGGGAGCTGTTTTTT
CASSRNSGAGELFF
>TRBD1|TRBV19|TRBJ1-5|17|-
TGTGCCAGTCGCCGGGACAGGGGGCTAGGAGGCAATCAGCCCCAGCATTTT
CASRRDRGLGGNQPQHF
>-|TRBV5-4|TRBJ1-1|14|-
TGTGCCAGCAGCTTGTCTGGGACATCACCCGAAGCTTTCTTT
CASSLSGTSPEAFF
>TRBD1|TRBV7-8|TRBJ1-6|15|-
TGTGCCAGCAGCTTATCCCGACAGGGAGATTCACCCCTCCACTTT
CASSLSRQGDSPLHF
>TRBD2|TRBV7-9|TRBJ2-2|17|-
TGTGCCAGCAGAGGGACTAGCGGGAGGGAGAACACCGGGGAGCTGTTTTTT
CASRGTSGRENTGELFF
>-|TRBV5-5|TRBJ1-1|16|-
TGTGCCAGCAGCTCAAGATTACAGGAGTGGAACACTGAAGCTTTCTTT
CASSSRLQEWNTEAFF
>-|TRBV27|TRBJ1-1|14|-
TGTGCCAGCAGTTTCACAGCCATGAGCACTGAAGCTTTCTTT
CASSFTAMSTEAFF
>TRBD2|TRBV28|TRBJ2-1|17|-
TGTGCCAGCAGTTACTCCTTGGGGGGGAGATCCTACAATGAGCAGTTCTTC
CASSYSLGGRSYNEQFF
>-|TRBV6-6|TRBJ1-6|14|-
TGTGCCAGCAGGGCGGGGCGGCAGCTGGCACCCCTCCACTTT
CASRAGRQLAPLHF
>-|TRBV19|TRBJ1-1|14|-
TGTGCCAGTAGTATGACAGCCAGAGGCACTGAAGCTTTCTTT
CASSMTARGTEAFF
>TRBD1|TRBV6-1|TRBJ1-1|17|-
TGTGCCAGCAGTGGGTACAGGGGGTTCACCCTGAACACTGAAGCTTTCTTT
CASSGYRGFTLNTEAFF
>TRBD2|TRBV2|TRBJ2-2|16|-
TGTGCCAGCAGGGTCGGACTAGCGGGGGGGACCGGGGAGCTGTTTTTT
CASRVGLAGGTGELFF
>TRBD1|TRBV24-1|TRBJ2-7|13|-
TGTGCCACCAGTGAAAACCCACAGGGGACGCTGTACTTC
CATSENPQGTLYF
>TRBD1|TRBV3-1/TRBV3-2|TRBJ2-1|15|-
TGTGCCAGCAGCCAACAGGGGGCACGGACGAATGAGCAGTTCTTC
CASSQQGARTNEQFF
>-|TRBV7-8|TRBJ2-2|16|once
TGTGCCAGCAGCCAAATGGGGGGATTGTACACCGGGGAGCTGTTTTTT
CASSQMGGLYTGELFF
>-|TRBV12-3/TRBV12-4|TRBJ1-1|12|-
TGTGCCAGCAGTTTGGAGGGGCCCAAGGCTTTCTTT
CASSLEGPKAFF
>-|TRBV18|TRBJ1-3|16|-
TGTGCCAGCTCACCACCCGGCAGGGGAACTGGAAACACCATATATTTT
CASSPPGRGTGNTIYF
>-|TRBV6-4|TRBJ2-7|14|-
TGTGCCAGCTTTCTCAAGCGTAGGACCTACGAGCAGTACTTC
CASFLKRRTYEQYF
>-|TRBV6-5|TRBJ2-7|12|-
TGTGCCAGCAGAGGGGGGGCCTACGAGCAGTACTTC
CASRGGAYEQYF
>-|TRBV28|TRBJ2-1|15|-
TGTGCCAGCAGTTCCTCGTGGCGGGCCTACAATGAGCAGTTCTTC
CASSSSWRAYNEQFF
>-|TRBV14|TRBJ1-1|13|-
TGTGCCAGCAGCCAAGATTTCGGCACTGAAGCTTTCTTT
CASSQDFGTEAFF
>-|TRBV2|TRBJ1-2|12|-
TGTGCCAGCAGGGACGGGAAGTATGGCTACACCTTC
CASRDGKYGYTF
>-|TRBV11-1|TRBJ2-7|15|-
TGTGCCAGCAGCTTGGGGGGAAACGACCGCTACGAGCAGTACTTC
CASSLGGNDRYEQYF
>-|TRBV6-5|TRBJ2-7|15|-
TGTGCCAGCAGCCCAACCGGGAGAGACTCCTGGGGGCAGTACTTC
CASSPTGRDSWGQYF
>-|TRBV11-2|TRBJ1-4|15|-
TGTGCCAGCAGCTTAGAGGATCGGCAGGGTGAAAAACTGTTTTTT
CASSLEDRQGEKLFF
>TRBD1|TRBV10-2|TRBJ2-7|11|-
TGCGCCAGCGGACAGGGGCCCGAGCAGTACTTC
CASGQGPEQYF
>TRBD2|TRBV5-6|TRBJ2-1|15|-
TGTGCCAGTGAAAAGTTGGGGGGGACCCACAATGAGCAGTTCTTC
CASEKLGGTHNEQFF
>TRBD2|TRBV5-1|TRBJ2-1|16|-
TGCGCCAGCAGCTTGCCCCCTAGCGGGGGGGCGAATGAGCAGTTCTTC
CASSLPPSGGANEQFF
>-|TRBV7-3|TRBJ1-1|15|-
TGTGCCAGCAGACCATTCGACGCGGAGAACACTGAAGCTTTCTTT
CASRPFDAENTEAFF
>TRBD1|TRBV18|TRBJ1-5|18|-
TGTGCCAGCTCACCACCCAGGACAGGGGATTATAGCAATCAGCCCCAGCATTTT
CASSPPRTGDYSNQPQHF
>TRBD1|TRBV5-4|TRBJ1-5|14|-
TGTGCCAGCAGCGTACAGGGGGTGGATCAGCCCCAGCATTTT
CASSVQGVDQPQHF
>TRBD2|TRBV28|TRBJ2-7|15|-
TGTGCCAGCCCCCCACGGACTAGCGGGTCCTACGAGCAGTACTTC
CASPPRTSGSYEQYF
>-|TRBV30|TRBJ2-7|14|-
TGTGCCTGGACCAGGGGAGCTACCCCCTACGAGCAGTACTTC
CAWTRGATPYEQYF
>-|TRBV2|TRBJ1-2|16|-
TGTGCCAGCAGGGAGACTCGGAATTCAGGGGCAGGGGGCTACACCTTC
CASRETRNSGAGGYTF
>TRBD1|TRBV2|TRBJ2-1|15|-
TGTGCCAGCAGTGAAGGTTCTCGACAGGGGAATGAGCAGTTCTTC
CASSEGSRQGNEQFF
>TRBD1|TRBV5-1|TRBJ1-4|16|-
TGCGCCAGCAGCTTGGGACAGGGGGCGACTAATGAAAAACTGTTTTTT
CASSLGQGATNEKLFF
>TRBD1|TRBV29-1|TRBJ1-2|15|-
TGCAGCGTTGAAGGACTGAGCAGGGGGATCTATGGCTACACCTTC
CSVEGLSRGIYGYTF
>-|TRBV28|TRBJ1-5|15|-
TGTGCCAGCAGTCTAGGGGGTCATAGCAATCAGCCCCAGCATTTT
CASSLGGHSNQPQHF
>TRBD1|TRBV6-1|TRBJ1-5|16|-
TGTGCCAGCAGTGATCCGACAGGGGTTAGCAATCAGCCCCAGCATTTT
CASSDPTGVSNQPQHF
>-|TRBV12-3/TRBV12-4|TRBJ1-2|13|-
TGTGCCAGCAGTTTAGACAGAGTCTATGGCTACACCTTC
CASSLDRVYGYTF
>-|TRBV2|TRBJ2-7|13|-
TGTGCCAGCCGTGTGGGGGGTCCGGGAGAGCAGTACTTC
CASRVGGPGEQYF
>TRBD2|TRBV7-2|TRBJ2-3|16|-
TGTGCCAGCAGCTTAGAAAGTGGGAGGGCGACAGATACGCAGTATTTT
CASSLESGRATDTQYF
>-|TRBV5-1|TRBJ2-3|12|-
TGCGCCAGCAGCTTCCAGGGGGATACGCAGTATTTT
CASSFQGDTQYF
>TRBD1|TRBV12-3/TRBV12-4|TRBJ1-1|13|-
TGTGCCAGCAGTCCCCGGACAGGGAGGGAAGCTTTCTTT
CASSPRTGREAFF
>-|TRBV25-1|TRBJ1-3|12|-
TGTGCCAGCAGCAACTCTGGAAACACCATATATTTT
CASSNSGNTIYF
>TRBD2|TRBV6-5|TRBJ2-5|14|-
TGTGCCAGCAGACTAGCGGGAGACAAAGAGACCCAGTACTTC
CASRLAGDKETQYF
>TRBD2|TRBV27|TRBJ2-1|17|few
TGTGCCAGCAGTTCCCTCGCACTAGCGGACGTGATTAATGAGCAGTTCTTC
CASSSLALADVINEQFF
>-|TRBV11-2|TRBJ2-3|13|-
TGTGCCAGCAGCTTGGCCGGCACAGATACGCAGTATTTT
CASSLAGTDTQYF
>-|TRBV2|TRBJ2-1|12|-
TGTGCCAGCAGTGATTTTGACAGCCGGTTGTTCTTC
CASSDFDSRLFF
>TRBD1|TRBV7-6|TRBJ2-7|15|-
TGTGCCAGCAGCTTAGAAGGACAGGCTTCCTACGAGCAGTACTTC
CASSLEGQASYEQYF
>TRBD2|TRBV7-9|TRBJ2-1|15|-
TGTGCCAGCAGCTTAGTCGGGACTAGCAGCAATGAGCAGTTCTTC
CASSLVGTSSNEQFF
>TRBD1|TRBV19|TRBJ2-1|14|-
TGTGCCAGTAGTACGGCCGGACAGGGGGCTGAGCAGTTCTTC
CASSTAGQGAEQFF
>TRBD1|TRBV18|TRBJ2-7|15|-
TGTGCCAGCTCACCTACCCAGGGGGAAGGGGACGAGCAGTACTTC
CASSPTQGEGDEQYF
>TRBD1|TRBV5-5|TRBJ2-7|14|few
TGTGCCAGCAGTCAGGGGACAGGGGGCTACGAGCAGTACTTC
CASSQGTGGYEQYF
>TRBD1|TRBV28|TRBJ1-4|13|-
TGTGCCAGCAGGGGGGACAGTAATGAAAAACTGTTTTTT
CASRGDSNEKLFF
>TRBD1|TRBV24-1|TRBJ2-7|15|-
TGTGCCACCAGTGACCCCGGGGACAGCCCCTACGAGCAGTACTTC
CATSDPGDSPYEQYF